This T cell receptor beta chain was profiled in a study of CD4 and CD8 cells across lung adenocarcinoma regions. The CDR3 is 16 amino acids. Germline V gene data show CDR1 as SGHTA and CDR2 as FQGTGA. TCRdb reanalysed the PCR reads using MiXCR and keeps one entry per CDR3 protein. The table has approximately 8,400 distinct CDR3 sequences, around half seen once. Samples came from patients with localized non-small cell lung adenocarcinoma. The chain links TRBV7-3 to TRBJ2-3, with D possibly being TRBD2 (6 bases). Gene TRBJ2-7 matches the end of the DNA better, so the J call may be wrong. The source is a female donor with lung adenocarcinoma. The CD4 and CD8 labels of this study may be unreliable. The sequenced sample was CD8+ T cells from the center of a lung tumor. In DNA form, the CDR3 reads TGTGCCAGCGCGGGGCACCGGGGTGGGAGAAAAGGGACGCAGTACTTC. This sequence encodes CASAGHRGGRKGTQYF.